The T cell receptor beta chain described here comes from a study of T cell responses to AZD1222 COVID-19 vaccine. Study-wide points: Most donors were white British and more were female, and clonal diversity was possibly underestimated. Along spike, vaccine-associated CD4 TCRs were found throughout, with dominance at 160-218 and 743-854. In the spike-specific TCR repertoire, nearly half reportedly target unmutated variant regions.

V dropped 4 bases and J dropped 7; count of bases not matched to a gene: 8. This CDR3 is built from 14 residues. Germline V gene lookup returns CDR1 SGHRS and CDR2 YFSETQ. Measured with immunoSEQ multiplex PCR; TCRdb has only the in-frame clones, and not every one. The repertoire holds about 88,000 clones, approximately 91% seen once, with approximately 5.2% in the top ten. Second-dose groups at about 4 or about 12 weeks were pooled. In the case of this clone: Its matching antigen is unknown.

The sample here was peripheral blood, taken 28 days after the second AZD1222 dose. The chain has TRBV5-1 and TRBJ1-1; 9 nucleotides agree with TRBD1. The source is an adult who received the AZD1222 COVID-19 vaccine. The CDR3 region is CASSTSGTGIEAFF. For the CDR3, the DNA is TGCGCCAGCAGCACCTCCGGGACAGGGATTGAAGCTTTCTTT. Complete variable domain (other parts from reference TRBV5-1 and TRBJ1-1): KAGVTQTPRYLIKTRGQQVTLSCSPISGHRSVSWYQQTPGQGLQFLFEYFSETQRNKGNFPGRFSGRQFSNSRSEMNVSTLELGDSALYLCASSTSGTGIEAFFGQGTRLTVV.